A single T cell receptor beta chain is shown here with its context. What it recognizes is unknown. The time point here: newly diagnosed GD, antithyroid drugs for less than 3 months. Scientists built the TCR library using RNA that was extracted from PBMCs. Researchers made TCR beta libraries by using iRepertoire HTBI primers and running Arm-PCR on CDR3 regions. TCRdb re-derived calls from the multiplex PCR reads in MiXCR, one entry per CDR3 protein. Of approximately 480,000 distinct CDR3 sequences in the sample, around 16% were seen once. The CDR3 has 14 amino acids. The germline V gene encodes CDR1 SNHLY and CDR2 FYNNEI. V was cut by 2 bases and J by 9 bases, with 13 bases left in between. These data are taken from a study of regulatory T cells in long-lasting Graves disease. Study conclusions and caveats: Clonotypes that were public and shared totalled a few thousand in persistent patients versus about a thousand in new patients.

The same data also contributed to another study, on T cells in Graves' hyperthyroidism and ophthalmopathy. That study adds: In the first-round RT-PCR of the TCR CDR3, the HTBI primer set was used. The model predicted ophthalmopathy a median approximately seven months before onset.

This receptor was taken from a man aged 35 to 55 with Graves disease. The starting material was peripheral blood mononuclear cells (PBMCs), obtained at new diagnosis, from a patient treated with antithyroid drugs. V usage is TRBV2 and J usage is TRBJ2-2; D remains ambiguous. The CDR3 spells CASSEQPPGRELFF. The CDR3 DNA reads as TGTGCCAGCAGTGAACAACCCCCGGGCCGGGAGCTGTTTTTT.